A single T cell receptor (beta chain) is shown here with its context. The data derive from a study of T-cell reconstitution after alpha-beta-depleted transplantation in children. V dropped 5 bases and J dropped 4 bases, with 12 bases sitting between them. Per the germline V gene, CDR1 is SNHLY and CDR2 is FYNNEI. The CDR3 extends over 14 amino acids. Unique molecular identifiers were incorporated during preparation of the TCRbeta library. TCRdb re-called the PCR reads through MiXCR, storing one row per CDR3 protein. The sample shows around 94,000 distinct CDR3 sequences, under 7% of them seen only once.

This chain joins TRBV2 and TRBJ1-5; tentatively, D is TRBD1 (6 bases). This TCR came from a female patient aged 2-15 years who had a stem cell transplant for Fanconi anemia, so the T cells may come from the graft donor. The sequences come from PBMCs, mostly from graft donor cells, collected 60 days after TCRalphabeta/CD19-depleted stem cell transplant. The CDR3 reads CASSNRQANQPQHF. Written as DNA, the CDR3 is TGTGCCAGCAGTAACCGACAGGCGAATCAGCCCCAGCATTTT.